This entry lists 30 T cell receptor beta chains sequenced from one sample in a study of T cell responses to AZD1222 COVID-19 vaccine. The method was immunoSEQ multiplex PCR; TCRdb's version includes in-frame clones alone and lacks a portion of them. Of about 150,000 clones listed, 70% to 90% were seen once; the top ten hold about 8%. Material: peripheral blood, obtained on day 0 of AZD1222 vaccination. All receptors come from an adult in good health.

By frequency in the sample, this clone is medium-sized (0.01 to 0.1%). The genes are TRBV28 and TRBJ1-5, with D maybe TRBD1 (6 bases). CDR1 is MDHEN, CDR2 SYDVKM, per germline. This CDR3 comprises 15 residues. Trimming removed 5 bases from V and 0 bases from J, with 11 bases in between. The CDR3 protein is CASSPLRGSNQPQHF. CDR3 in DNA: TGTGCCAGCAGTCCGCTCAGGGGTAGCAATCAGCCCCAGCATTTT.

Here the CDR3 reads CASSGWESREGIQYF. The CDR3, as DNA: TGTGCCAGCTCCGGGTGGGAAAGCAGGGAAGGGATCCAGTACTTC. This rearrangement joins TRBV2 to TRBJ2-5, with a tentative D call TRBD1 (5 bases). Trimming removed 8 bases from V and 10 bases from J, with 26 bases in between. Germline V lookup: CDR1 SNHLY, CDR2 FYNNEI. The CDR3 runs 15 residues. The variable domain in full, with the rest retrieved from reference TRBV2 and TRBJ2-5, is EPEVTQTPSHQVTQMGQEVILRCVPISNHLYFYWYRQILGQKVEFLVSFYNNEISEKSEIFDDQFSVERPDGSNFTLKIRSTKLEDSAMYFCASSGWESREGIQYFGPGTRLLVL.

This clone appeared once. This chain connects TRBV25-1 to TRBJ2-1; D is unclear. The CDR3 consists of 16 residues. The germline CDR1 and CDR2 sequences are MGHDK and SYGVNS. The V end was cut by 1 base, the J end by 2 bases, with 12 bases between. CDR3 sequence (DNA): TGTGCCAGCAGTGAATCTAACGGTCGGGCCTACAATGAGCAGTTCTTC. This sequence encodes CASSESNGRAYNEQFF. The full variable domain, completed using reference TRBV25-1 and TRBJ2-1, is EADIYQTPRYLVIGTGKKITLECSQTMGHDKMYWYQQDPGMELHLIHYSYGVNSTEKGDLSSESTVSRIRTEHFPLTLESARPSHTSQYLCASSESNGRAYNEQFFGPGTRLTVL.

The chain recombines TRBV9 with TRBJ1-3; D gene uncertain. V was shortened by 4 bases and J by 0 bases, with 14 bases between the two germline ends. Germline CDR1 reads SGDLS; CDR2 reads YYNGEE. CDR3 size: 16 residues. As DNA, the CDR3 is TGTGCCAGCAGCTCTCTCAGCTACTACTCTGGAAACACCATATATTTT. Translating it yields CASSSLSYYSGNTIYF.

The chain couples TRBV7-9 to TRBJ2-5; no firm D call. Per the germline V gene, CDR1 is SEHNR and CDR2 is FQNEAQ (reference sequence). This CDR3 contains 13 residues. Trimming removed 4 bases from V and 4 bases from J, with 10 bases in between. CDR3 nucleotide sequence: TGTGCCAGCAGCTCGGCCTGGGGAGAGACCCAGTACTTC. Its protein is CASSSAWGETQYF. The whole variable domain, filled in from reference TRBV7-9 and TRBJ2-5, reads DTGVSQNPRHKITKRGQNVTFRCDPISEHNRLYWYRQTLGQGPEFLTYFQNEAQLEKSRLLSDRFSAERPKGSFSTLEIQRTEQGDSAMYLCASSSAWGETQYFGPGTRLLVL.

The V call is TRBV6-5, the J call TRBJ2-3; D gene uncertain. The CDR3 runs 14 residues. Per germline, CDR1 MNHEY and CDR2 SVGAGI. Trimming pared 6 bases from V and 0 bases from J, leaving 10 bases between. The CDR3 region has the DNA TGTGCCAGCAGCCCCGTAGCTAGCACAGATACGCAGTATTTT. Translated: CASSPVASTDTQYF.

The rearrangement uses TRBV7-9 and TRBJ2-2, with 9 bases matching TRBD2. CDR1 is SEHNR, CDR2 FQNEAQ, per germline (reference sequence). The CDR3 has 15 residues. V dropped 5 bases and J dropped 4; count of bases not matched to a gene: 5. The CDR3 DNA reads TGTGCCAGCAGCCCCCTAGCGGGGTCCACCGGGGAGCTGTTTTTT. This sequence encodes CASSPLAGSTGELFF.

The V and J genes are TRBV6-5 and TRBJ2-1; D possibly corresponds to TRBD2 (6 bases). The CDR3 consists of 15 residues. The germline V gene has CDR1 MNHEY and CDR2 SVGAGI. V dropped 6 bases and J dropped 6 bases, with 18 bases sitting between them. CDR3 DNA: TGTGCCAGCAGCCTGGACTACTCGACCCCCAATGAGCAGTTCTTC. Residues: CASSLDYSTPNEQFF.

The chain combines TRBV18 with TRBJ2-5; D remains ambiguous. The V gene's germline CDR1 is KGHSH and CDR2 LQKENI. This CDR3 region has 14 residues. Trimming removed 0 bases at V and 5 bases at J, with 10 bases between. CDR3 DNA sequence: TGTGCCAGCTCACCACCGGAGAGGTGGGAGACCCAGTACTTC. Translating gives CASSPPERWETQYF. The full variable domain, rest sourced from reference TRBV18 and TRBJ2-5, is NAGVMQNPRHLVRRRGQEARLRCSPMKGHSHVYWYRQLPEEGLKFMVYLQKENIIDESGMPKERFSAEFPKEGPSILRIQQVVRGDSAAYFCASSPPERWETQYFGPGTRLLVL.

The V call is TRBV20-1, the J call TRBJ2-7; D is unclear. Trimming removed 6 bases at V and 4 bases at J, with 7 bases between. Germline V gene data show CDR1 as DFQATT and CDR2 as SNEGSKA (reference sequence). The CDR3 has 10 residues. DNA of the CDR3: TGCAGTGCGACCCCATACGAGCAGTACTTC. It codes for CSATPYEQYF.

CDR3 sequence: CASSLGAGSSYEQYF. The DNA for the CDR3 is TGTGCCAGCAGCCTAGGGGCAGGGAGCTCCTACGAGCAGTACTTC. The chain is built from TRBV7-8 and TRBJ2-7; D could derive from TRBD1 or TRBD2 (5 bases each). Germline V lookup: CDR1 SGHVS, CDR2 FQNEAQ. The CDR3 consists of 15 residues. Trimming took off 5 bases at V and 0 bases at J, with 14 bases between the two ends.

This chain joins TRBV11-3 and TRBJ1-1; 7 bases line up with TRBD1. The CDR3 covers 14 residues. Germline V gene data show CDR1 as SGHNT and CDR2 as YENEEA. Trimming cost V 4 bases and J 0 bases; bases outside gene matches: 2. The DNA for the CDR3 is TGTGCCAGCAGCTCAGGGGGGCTGAACACTGAAGCTTTCTTT. It specifies CASSSGGLNTEAFF.

The chain has TRBV29-1 and TRBJ2-3; no clear D gene. The CDR3 is made up of 13 amino acids. The germline CDR1 and CDR2 sequences are SQVTM and ANQGSEA. Deletions cut 6 bases from V and 0 bases from J, with 10 bases between. In nucleotides, the CDR3 is TGCAGCGTGCCCAGCGCGAGCACAGATACGCAGTATTTT. Encoded protein: CSVPSASTDTQYF.

This clone was counted only a few times. The genes are TRBV6-1 and TRBJ1-6, with 7 positions matching TRBD1. Losses at the gene ends were 1 base for V and 12 bases for J; bases not matched to a gene: 6. This CDR3 is 14 amino acids long. Germline V gene lookup returns CDR1 MNHNS and CDR2 SASEGT. CDR3 DNA: TGTGCCAGCAGTGAAGGAGGGGGCCGGTTACCCCTCCACTTT. Its translation: CASSEGGGRLPLHF.

The chain has TRBV3-1 (or the pseudogene TRBV3-2) and TRBJ1-2; D is unclear. Trimming shortened V by 3 bases and J by 3 bases, and 2 bases separated the two germline ends. Germline V gives CDR1 LGHDT, CDR2 YNNKEL (reference sequence). CDR3 length: 11 amino acids. For the CDR3, the DNA is TGTGCCAGCAGCCAGGACTATGGCTACACCTTC. It encodes CASSQDYGYTF.

DNA for the CDR3: TGTGCCAGCTCACCGGCGCAGGGGCCAGCTAGCACAGATACGCAGTATTTT. Its protein is CASSPAQGPASTDTQYF. The V and J genes are TRBV18 and TRBJ2-3; D possibly corresponds to TRBD1 (6 bases). Trimming stripped 3 bases from V and 0 bases from J, with 16 bases between. Germline CDR1 is KGHSH and CDR2 is LQKENI. CDR3 length equals 17 residues.

The CDR3 loop is CASSHSISQETQYF. Written as DNA, the CDR3 is TGTGCCAGCAGCCATAGTATTTCTCAAGAGACCCAGTACTTC. This chain uses TRBV3-1 (or the pseudogene TRBV3-2) with TRBJ2-5; no clear D. V was pared by 3 bases and J by 2 bases, with 10 bases between. This CDR3 comprises 14 residues. The germline V gene encodes CDR1 LGHDT and CDR2 YNNKEL (reference sequence).

CDR3 sequence (DNA): TGTGCCAGCAGCCCTTGGACTAGCGGGGCCTACGAGCAGTACTTC. It codes for CASSPWTSGAYEQYF. The chain employs TRBV3-1 (or the pseudogene TRBV3-2) and TRBJ2-7, with TRBD2 matching 12 bases. Germline lookup yields CDR1 LGHDT and CDR2 YNNKEL (reference sequence). This CDR3 has 15 residues. Trimming at V came to 4 bases and at J to 2 bases, leaving 3 bases not matched to a gene.

This clone was seen a few times. The V call is TRBV19, the J call TRBJ2-2; 8 bases align to TRBD1. The junction had 14 bases not matched to a gene; V was cut back by 4 bases and J by 4 bases. Germline lookup yields CDR1 LNHDA and CDR2 SQIVND (reference sequence). CDR3 length equals 18 residues. The DNA for the CDR3 is TGTGCCAGTAGTAGCCCTCAACCCTGGACAGGGCGCACCGGGGAGCTGTTTTTT. It is translated as CASSSPQPWTGRTGELFF.

This chain joins TRBV4-1 and TRBJ2-7; tentative D call: TRBD2 (6 bases). The CDR3 runs 16 residues. Germline CDR1 reads MGHRA; CDR2 reads YSYEKL. V was clipped by 1 base and J by 1 base, with 14 bases between them. The CDR3 region has the DNA TGCGCCAGCAGCCAAGGTGGAGGGGTTATTTCCTACGAGCAGTACTTC. Encoded protein: CASSQGGGVISYEQYF.

This clone came up a few times. V and J are TRBV1 and TRBJ2-5. TRBV1 is assigned pseudogene status. The CDR3 length is 16 residues. The CDR3 here is CTSSRNIEGRGETQYF. The CDR3 bases are TGCACCAGCAGCAGGAATATCGAGGGGCGAGGGGAGACCCAGTACTTC.

This chain joins TRBV29-1 and TRBJ1-2; D perhaps matches TRBD1 (5 bases). This CDR3 has 12 amino acids. The germline gives CDR1 SQVTM, CDR2 ANQGSEA. Between the trimmed V and J ends, which lost 8 bases and 6 bases, there was a span of 16 bases. The CDR3 spells CSSLSGEDGYTF. The CDR3 DNA follows: TGCAGCAGCCTATCGGGGGAGGATGGCTACACCTTC.

In its sample, this clone was seen once. This sequence joins TRBV28 and TRBJ1-2, with TRBD1 as a possible D gene (6 bases). The CDR3 loop spans 12 amino acids. CDR1 is MDHEN and CDR2 is SYDVKM in the germline V gene. Deletions cut 2 bases from V and 10 bases from J, with 11 bases between. CDR3 nucleotides: TGTGCCAGCAGTTTAACAGGGTCGGACTACACCTTC. Translating it yields CASSLTGSDYTF.

The gene calls are TRBV6-1 and TRBJ1-3; D gene uncertain. The V end was cut by 2 bases, the J end by 2 bases, with 4 bases between. The germline V gene has CDR1 MNHNS and CDR2 SASEGT. The CDR3 extends over 13 amino acids. In DNA form, the CDR3 reads TGTGCCAGCAGTGAAACCCCTGGAAACACCATATATTTT. This encodes CASSETPGNTIYF.

The genes are TRBV20-1 and TRBJ2-3; unclear D gene. Germline V CDR1 and CDR2: DFQATT, SNEGSKA (reference sequence). The CDR3 has 11 amino acids. V lost 2 bases to trimming and J lost 6 bases, with 6 bases between them. The chain's CDR3 is CSARLVDTQYF. The CDR3 nucleotides are TGCAGTGCTAGACTAGTGGATACGCAGTATTTT.

V and J are TRBV24-1 and TRBJ2-1; the D gene is possibly TRBD1 (6 bases). There are 16 residues in the CDR3. Trimming took off 2 bases at V and 7 bases at J, with 17 bases between the two ends. Germline V lookup: CDR1 KGHDR, CDR2 SFDVKD. CDR3 sequence reads: CATSDSGTTYRNEQFF. CDR3 in DNA: TGTGCCACCAGTGATTCCGGGACAACGTACAGGAATGAGCAGTTCTTC.

In its sample, this clone was seen once. This chain connects TRBV6-6 to TRBJ1-1, with D perhaps TRBD1 (5 bases). Trimming removed 2 bases at V and 1 base at J, with 8 bases between. CDR3 length: 14 residues. CDR1 and CDR2 from the germline V gene are MNHNY and SVGAGI (reference sequence). The DNA of the CDR3 is TGTGCCAGCAGTTACACAGGAGAGAACACTGAAGCTTTCTTT. This gives the protein CASSYTGENTEAFF.

This clone was detected once. The chain carries TRBV7-2 and TRBJ2-1; 7 bases line up with TRBD1. In germline, CDR1 is SGHTA, CDR2 FQGNSA. The trim removed 5 bases at V and 4 bases at J, leaving 8 bases unmatched. CDR3 length equals 15 residues. In DNA, the CDR3 is TGTGCCAGCAGCCTCGCCCAGACAGGGTACAATGAGCAGTTCTTC. Its translation: CASSLAQTGYNEQFF.

J is TRBJ2-5 and V is TRBV6-5; D not resolved. Trimming shortened V by 7 bases and J by 3 bases, and 12 bases separated the two germline ends. The germline gives CDR1 MNHEY, CDR2 SVGAGI. This CDR3 is built from 13 residues. The CDR3 DNA follows: TGTGCCAGCACCTTGGGTCCCAAAGAGACCCAGTACTTC. Amino acid sequence: CASTLGPKETQYF.

J is TRBJ1-6 and V is TRBV10-3, with 11 positions matching TRBD1. The junction had 8 bases not matched to a gene; V was cut back by 10 bases and J by 9 bases. The V gene's germline CDR1 is ENHRY and CDR2 SYGVKD. The CDR3 consists of 14 residues. The CDR3 sequence is CATGSGTGGSPLHF. The DNA of the CDR3 is TGTGCCACCGGGTCCGGGACAGGGGGTTCACCCCTCCACTTT.